This TCR beta chain is from a study of T cells after yellow fever vaccination. Turning to the study itself: Low-cell-number fractions underwent preparation using SMART-Seq v4 Ultra Low Input.

Study results and caveats: FACS-sorted repertoires might harbor abundant contaminating clonotypes from the bulk population. Reappearing after the booster were most of the clones from primary vaccination (roughly 95% CD4, about 88% CD8).

5'RACE template switching generated TCR cDNA, adding a universal primer site and UMIs. In TCRdb, the 5' RACE reads were re-called with MiXCR into one record per CDR3 protein. Of some 390,000 distinct CDR3 sequences in the sample, over 15% were seen once. The germline V gene encodes CDR1 SGHTA and CDR2 FQGNSA. V trimming: 5 bases; J trimming: 5 bases; junction bases outside the gene matches: 12. The CDR3 is made up of 15 amino acids. Note on this clonotype: The antigen is undetermined.

The sample consisted of PBMCs, taken before the yellow fever booster vaccination. This chain connects TRBV7-2 to TRBJ2-7, with 7 bases aligning to TRBD1. The clonotype originates from a man aged 18 to 35 who received the YFV17D yellow fever vaccine. The CDR3 is CASSPRDRLYHEQYF. The DNA of the CDR3 is TGTGCCAGCAGCCCTCGGGACAGACTCTACCACGAGCAGTACTTC.